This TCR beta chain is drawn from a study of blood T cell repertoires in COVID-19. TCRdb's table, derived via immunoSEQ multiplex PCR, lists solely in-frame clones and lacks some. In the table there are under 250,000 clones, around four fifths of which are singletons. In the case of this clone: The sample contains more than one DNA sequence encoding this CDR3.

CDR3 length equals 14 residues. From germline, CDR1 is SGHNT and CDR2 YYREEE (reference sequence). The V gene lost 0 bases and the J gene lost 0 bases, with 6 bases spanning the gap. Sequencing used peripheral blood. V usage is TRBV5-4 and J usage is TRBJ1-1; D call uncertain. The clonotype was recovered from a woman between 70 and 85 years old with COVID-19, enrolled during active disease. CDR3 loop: CASSLDSMNTEAFF. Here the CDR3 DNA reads TGTGCCAGCAGCTTGGATTCAATGAACACTGAAGCTTTCTTT.